These 21 T cell receptor beta chains were all obtained from the same sample, sequenced in a study of blood T cells in healthy people across ages. The second PCR ran roughly 6 to 11 cycles with a sample-barcoded 5' primer and J-beta primers. One entry per CDR3 protein, called by TCRdb with MiXCR from the 5' RACE reads. The data hold roughly 1,500,000 distinct CDR3 sequences, with about 35% observed a single time. The sample comprised blood. These receptors all stem from a woman under 40 in good health.

This clonotype was seen more than once but under ten times. The J gene is TRBJ2-7, the V gene TRBV4-1; tentatively, D is TRBD2 (5 bases). The length of the CDR3 is 16 residues. Germline-derived CDR1 and CDR2 are MGHRA and YSYEKL. The ends were cut back, 4 bases at V and 4 bases at J, with 20 bases in the middle. The CDR3 DNA follows: TGCGCCAGCAGCCCCGCGAGGGCCTCGGGGTGTTACGAGCAGTACTTC. Its protein product is CASSPARASGCYEQYF.

There are many counts of this clonotype. The chain recombines TRBV10-3 with TRBJ2-7; 7 nucleotides align to TRBD2. This CDR3 has 14 residues. The V gene's germline CDR1 is ENHRY and CDR2 SYGVKD. J lost 3 bases, V lost 0 bases, and 2 bases had no gene match. The CDR3 DNA reads TGTGCCATCAGTGAGTCGGGGGGGGGCTACGAGCAGTACTTC. It specifies CAISESGGGYEQYF.

This clonotype occurred a few times. The chain recombines TRBV5-1 with TRBJ2-7; 9 nucleotides agree with TRBD2. The J call may be wrong; the DNA end is better matched by TRBJ2-5. The CDR3 sequence is 17 residues long. In germline, CDR1 is SGHRS, CDR2 YFSETQ. The CDR3 sequence is CASSLVQRGAGEETQYF. CDR3 nucleotides: TGCGCCAGCAGCTTGGTACAGCGGGGGGCAGGAGAGGAGACCCAGTACTTC.

This clonotype was recorded a few times. The chain is built from TRBV20-1 and TRBJ2-7; 8 positions agree with TRBD2. The CDR3 consists of 15 residues. From germline, CDR1 is DFQATT and CDR2 SNEGSKA (reference sequence). V gave up 0 bases and J gave up 3 bases; unmatched junction bases: 7. CDR3 bases: TGCAGTGCTAGAGATATAACGGGACTAGACTACGAGCAGTACTTC. Amino acids: CSARDITGLDYEQYF.

In the case of this clonotype: One base away lies a much larger clone, so this may be a sequencing read error. The chain carries TRBV7-6 and TRBJ2-3; D might be TRBD1 or TRBD2, each matching 5 bases. Germline-derived CDR1 and CDR2 are SGHVS and FNYEAQ. This CDR3 region has 14 residues. The CDR3 nucleotides are TGTGCCAGCAGCTTGGGCCGGGATACAGGTACGCAGTATTTT. It translates to CASSLGRDTGTQYF.

This clonotype showed up just a few times. The CDR3 nucleotides are TGTGCCAGCAGCTTAGACATCGCTGCGGAGACCCAGTACTTC. Encoded protein: CASSLDIAAETQYF. The rearrangement uses TRBV7-2 and TRBJ2-5; D is uncertain. V shed 1 base and J shed 5 bases, with 11 bases lying between them. This CDR3 is built from 14 residues. Germline CDR1 is SGHTA and CDR2 is FQGNSA.

The sample holds a few counts of this clonotype. At one end, the junction sequence differs from germline, possibly due to a read error. The V and J genes are TRBV6-5 and TRBJ2-7; either TRBD1 or TRBD2 may fit D (5 bases each). Germline V gene data show CDR1 as MNHEY and CDR2 as SVGAGI. CDR3 length: 15 amino acids. CDR3: CASSYLGTSPYEQYF. CDR3 in DNA: TGTGCCAGTAGTTACCTTGGGACGAGCCCCTACGAGCAGTACTTC.

Regarding this clonotype: It may be a read error: a sequence one base away is much more abundant. The chain carries TRBV4-1 and TRBJ2-7, with 12 positions matching TRBD1. CDR1 is MGHRA, CDR2 YSYEKL, per germline. There are 13 residues in the CDR3. The V gene end was trimmed by 8 bases and the J gene end by 6 bases; junction bases not matched to a gene: 5. CDR3 amino acids: CASGGTGGGEQYF. As DNA, the CDR3 is TGCGCCAGCGGTGGGACAGGGGGCGGCGAGCAGTACTTC.

This clonotype has just a few counts. This chain connects TRBV27 to TRBJ2-5; 14 nucleotides align to TRBD2. Germline-derived CDR1 and CDR2 are MNHEY and SMNVEV (reference sequence). V lost 4 bases to trimming and J lost 4 bases; unmatched junction nucleotides: 8. This CDR3 spans 17 amino acids. The CDR3: CASSSGTSGSFRETQYF. In DNA, the CDR3 is TGTGCCAGCAGTTCAGGGACTAGCGGGAGTTTCCGAGAGACCCAGTACTTC.

There are a few counts of this clonotype. The chain is built from TRBV30 and TRBJ2-7; 8 nucleotides align to TRBD1. V dropped 5 bases and J dropped 5; count of bases not matched to a gene: 2. The CDR3 sequence is 11 residues long. Germline CDR1 and CDR2: GTSNPN and SVGIG (reference sequence). CDR3 sequence (DNA): TGTGCCTGGGACAGGGGTAACGAGCAGTACTTC. Amino acid sequence: CAWDRGNEQYF.

This clonotype was observed a few times. This rearrangement joins TRBV5-1 to TRBJ2-5; D is perhaps TRBD2 (6 bases). V was trimmed by 4 bases and J by 4 bases, leaving 14 bases between them. The CDR3 is 14 residues long. In germline, CDR1 is SGHRS, CDR2 YFSETQ. The CDR3 is CASSPGSAGETQYF. The CDR3 nucleotides are TGCGCCAGCAGCCCCGGGAGCGCGGGAGAGACCCAGTACTTC.

The J gene is TRBJ1-6, the V gene TRBV3-1, with 8 bases matching TRBD1. Trimming at V came to 2 bases and at J to 8 bases, leaving 8 bases not matched to a gene. CDR3 size: 16 residues. The V gene's germline CDR1 is LGHDT and CDR2 YNNKEL (reference sequence). The CDR3 protein is CASSQTPGTGDSPLHF. CDR3 in DNA: TGTGCCAGCAGCCAAACTCCCGGGACAGGTGATTCACCCCTCCACTTT.

This clonotype was observed a handful of times. The genes are TRBV11-2 and TRBJ2-5; D unclear. V lost 3 bases to trimming and J lost 0 bases, with 8 bases between them. CDR1 is SGHAT, CDR2 FQNNGV, per germline. CDR3 size: 14 residues. The CDR3: CASSLRPYQETQYF. The CDR3 bases are TGTGCCAGCAGCTTGCGGCCTTACCAAGAGACCCAGTACTTC.

This chain joins TRBV6-2 or TRBV6-3 and TRBJ2-7; the D is unclear. Trimming removed 7 bases from V and 1 base from J, with 17 bases in between. Germline CDR1 MNHEY, CDR2 SVGEGT. The CDR3 totals 15 residues. CDR3 sequence: CASTKPVGESYEQYF. Here the CDR3 DNA reads TGTGCCAGCACCAAGCCGGTGGGTGAGTCCTACGAGCAGTACTTC.

This clonotype was found a few times. The chain is built from TRBV14 and TRBJ1-1; D not resolved. The CDR3 is made up of 13 amino acids. Trimming stripped 0 bases from V and 7 bases from J, with 9 bases between. The germline V gene has CDR1 SGHDN and CDR2 FVKESK. CDR3 in amino acids: CASSQESADEAFF. The CDR3 region has the DNA TGTGCCAGCAGCCAAGAGTCGGCAGATGAAGCTTTCTTT.

The V gene is TRBV15, the J gene TRBJ2-1, with 10 bases fitting TRBD2. Unmatched junction bases numbered 10, after V lost 8 bases and J lost 9 bases. This CDR3 has 14 amino acids. The germline gives CDR1 LNHNV, CDR2 YYDKDF (reference sequence). The CDR3 sequence is CATVAGGINGEQFF. DNA for the CDR3: TGTGCCACCGTAGCGGGGGGAATTAATGGTGAGCAGTTCTTC.

This clonotype was seen a handful of times. The V call is TRBV7-2, the J call TRBJ1-1; no definite D call. V gave up 2 bases and J gave up 0 bases, with 10 bases separating them. The germline CDR1 and CDR2 sequences are SGHTA and FQGNSA. This CDR3 is built from 15 residues. CDR3 coding DNA: TGTGCCAGCAGCTTACTTGTGGAAATGAACACTGAAGCTTTCTTT. Translated: CASSLLVEMNTEAFF.

The chain employs TRBV6-1 and TRBJ1-5; 9 nucleotides match TRBD1. The germline V gene has CDR1 MNHNS and CDR2 SASEGT. CDR3 size: 14 residues. The V and J ends lost 7 bases and 7 bases, in that order; junction bases with no gene match: 8. The CDR3 DNA is TGTGCCAGCACTTTAGGACAGGGGACACAGCCCCAGCATTTT. This encodes CASTLGQGTQPQHF.

This clonotype was detected only a few times. J is TRBJ1-2 and V is TRBV9, with D possibly being TRBD1 (5 bases). The CDR3 sequence is 13 residues long. Trimming left V 0 bases short and J 5 bases short, with 8 bases between. The germline gives CDR1 SGDLS, CDR2 YYNGEE. Here the CDR3 reads CASSVEGIYGYTF. CDR3 sequence (DNA): TGTGCCAGCAGCGTAGAGGGGATATATGGCTACACCTTC. Full variable domain (remainder filled in from reference TRBV9 and TRBJ1-2): DSGVTQTPKHLITATGQRVTLRCSPRSGDLSVYWYQQSLDQGLQFLIQYYNGEERAKGNILERFSAQQFPDLHSELNLSSLELGDSALYFCASSVEGIYGYTFGSGTRLTVV.

This clonotype was detected only a few times. The chain employs TRBV28 and TRBJ2-6; D unresolved. In germline, CDR1 is MDHEN, CDR2 SYDVKM. Trimming pared 7 bases from V and 0 bases from J, leaving 25 bases between. The CDR3 length is 20 residues. CDR3 region: CASNPTKYSPSNSGANVLTF. The CDR3, as DNA: TGTGCCAGCAATCCTACCAAATACAGCCCGTCGAACTCTGGGGCCAACGTCCTGACTTTC.

The gene calls are TRBV2 and TRBJ2-5, with a possible D match to TRBD1 (5 bases). Trimming cost V 4 bases and J 2 bases, with 8 bases left between them. The CDR3 runs 13 residues. Germline values: CDR1 SNHLY, CDR2 FYNNEI. The CDR3 region has the DNA TGTGCCAGCAGTGTTCGACAGCAAGAGACCCAGTACTTC. Its protein product is CASSVRQQETQYF.